This TCR beta chain originates from a study of CD8 T cells in ankylosing spondylitis. Study results and limitations: In peripheral blood, disease-linked CD8+ clones occurred at relatively low frequencies. Enrichment of disease-linked clones was reportedly significant in matched ankylosing spondylitis synovial fluid. Blood from ankylosing spondylitis patients appeared to carry a characteristic roughly 8-variant TCR beta motif.

Points on this clonotype: As yet, its antigen is unknown.

Preparation of TCR beta libraries was done by quantitative 5'-RACE with molecular barcodes. MiXCR, run by TCRdb on the 5' RACE reads, gives a single entry per CDR3 protein. The sample lists roughly 670,000 distinct CDR3 sequences; about 20% were seen once. The CDR3 has 16 amino acids. The ends were cut back, 1 base at V and 5 bases at J, with 18 bases in the middle. Germline CDR1 SGHRS, CDR2 YFSETQ. The sequence derives from a male donor with ankylosing spondylitis. V gene TRBV5-1 combines with J gene TRBJ1-1, with D unclear. The sample comprised blood, either unsorted or a sorted T cell fraction (not recorded which). The CDR3 sequence is CASSLTTLGSGTEAFF. In DNA form, the CDR3 reads TGCGCCAGCAGCTTGACGACCCTGGGGAGTGGGACTGAAGCTTTCTTT.